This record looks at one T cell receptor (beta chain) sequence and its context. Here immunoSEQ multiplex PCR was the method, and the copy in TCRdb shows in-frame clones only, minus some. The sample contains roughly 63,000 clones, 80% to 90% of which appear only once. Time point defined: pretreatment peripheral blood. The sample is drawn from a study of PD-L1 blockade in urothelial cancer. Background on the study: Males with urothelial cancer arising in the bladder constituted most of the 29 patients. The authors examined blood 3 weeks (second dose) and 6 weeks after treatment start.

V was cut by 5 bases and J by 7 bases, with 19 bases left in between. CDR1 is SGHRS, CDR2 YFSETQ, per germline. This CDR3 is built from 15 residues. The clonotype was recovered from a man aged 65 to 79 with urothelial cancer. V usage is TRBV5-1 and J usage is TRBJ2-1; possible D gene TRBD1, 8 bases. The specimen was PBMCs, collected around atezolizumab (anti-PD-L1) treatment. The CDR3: CASRLQGGRLNEQFF. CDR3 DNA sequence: TGCGCCAGCAGATTACAGGGGGGGCGGCTAAATGAGCAGTTCTTC.